These 16 T cell receptor beta chains were sequenced from one sample in a study of HIV-infected patients and healthy controls. The repertoire came from unfractionated whole blood and reflected all unsorted peripheral T cells. Approximately 500 ng RNA was reverse transcribed with alpha and beta constant-region primers. Using multiplexing indices, alpha and beta chain libraries were generated apart by chain-specific third strand synthesis. TCRdb reprocessed the 5' RACE reads via MiXCR and lists one record per CDR3 protein. The sample has about 440 distinct CDR3 sequences, around 54% seen once. The sequencing used blood, collected before antiretroviral therapy. These receptors came from an adult with HIV infection.

This clonotype was found a few times. Since it is a stray read in a library aimed at alpha chains, this beta chain has a size that is not meaningful. CDR3 amino acids: CAWSVSVSEQFF. CDR3 DNA sequence: TGTGCCTGGAGTGTAAGTGTAAGCGAGCAGTTCTTC. The rearrangement links TRBV30 to TRBJ2-1; no clear D. The germline V gene has CDR1 GTSNPN and CDR2 SVGIG (reference sequence). This CDR3 is 12 amino acids long. Trimming removed 0 bases at V and 10 bases at J, with 10 bases between.

Turning to this clonotype: Within a library made for alpha chains, this beta chain is off target, and its count is uninformative. The rearrangement uses TRBV5-1 and TRBJ1-1; D gene uncertain. The ends were cut back, 0 bases at V and 10 bases at J, with 7 bases in the middle. The CDR3 sequence is 11 residues long. Germline V CDR1 and CDR2: SGHRS, YFSETQ. This CDR3 is CASSLGSRAFF. The CDR3 region has the DNA TGCGCCAGCAGCTTGGGTTCTCGAGCTTTCTTT.

About this clonotype itself: Little can be read into the size of this beta chain, an off-target read in a library designed for alpha chains. The gene calls are TRBV6-5 and TRBJ2-7, with 11 bases fitting TRBD2. This CDR3 is 14 amino acids long. The germline gives CDR1 MNHEY, CDR2 SVGAGI. The trim removed 6 bases at V and 2 bases at J, leaving 3 bases unmatched. The CDR3 sequence is CASSQGLAAYEQYF. CDR3 sequence (DNA): TGTGCCAGCAGCCAGGGACTAGCGGCCTACGAGCAGTACTTC.

Turning to this clonotype: This beta chain appears as a stray read in a library generated for alpha chains; its size is not informative. The rearrangement links TRBV13 to TRBJ1-5; TRBD1 matches 8 bases. CDR3 size: 15 residues. The germline CDR1 and CDR2 sequences are PRHDT and FYEKMQ (reference sequence). The V gene end was trimmed by 5 bases and the J gene end by 2 bases; junction bases not matched to a gene: 5. The CDR3: CASSGQGGGNQPQHF. In DNA form, the CDR3 reads TGTGCCAGCAGCGGACAGGGAGGAGGCAATCAGCCCCAGCATTTT.

In this sample, this clonotype is large. Within a library made for alpha chains, this beta chain is off target, and its count is uninformative. The chain has TRBV6-5 and TRBJ2-3; D possibly corresponds to TRBD2 (5 bases). Trimming pared 4 bases from V and 0 bases from J, leaving 11 bases between. Per the germline V gene, CDR1 is MNHEY and CDR2 is SVGAGI. CDR3 length equals 15 residues. Written as DNA, the CDR3 is TGTGCCAGCAGTTCGGGGAGCTCTAGCACAGATACGCAGTATTTT. The encoded protein is CASSSGSSSTDTQYF.

There are a few counts of this clonotype. This beta chain is a stray sequence in a library constructed for alpha chains; its clone size is not meaningful. This chain joins TRBV13 and TRBJ2-6, with D tentatively TRBD1 (6 bases). The germline gives CDR1 PRHDT, CDR2 FYEKMQ (reference sequence). The CDR3 loop spans 15 amino acids. Trimming pared 5 bases from V and 2 bases from J, leaving 10 bases between. CDR3 in amino acids: CASSLTGTGANVLTF. DNA of the CDR3: TGTGCCAGCAGCCTCACAGGGACTGGGGCCAACGTCCTGACTTTC. Using reference TRBV13 and TRBJ2-6 for the parts outside the CDR3, the full variable domain is AAGVIQSPRHLIKEKRETATLKCYPIPRHDTVYWYQQGPGQDPQFLISFYEKMQSDKGSIPDRFSAQQFSDYHSELNMSSLELGDSALYFCASSLTGTGANVLTFGAGSRLTVL.

Note on this clonotype: Within a library made for alpha chains, this beta chain is off target, and its count is uninformative. The chain combines TRBV30 with TRBJ2-6; D ambiguous. This CDR3 region has 14 residues. Trimming removed 6 bases from V and 1 base from J, with 10 bases in between. In germline, CDR1 is GTSNPN, CDR2 SVGIG (reference sequence). The CDR3 is CACHPTSGANVLTF. For the CDR3, the DNA is TGTGCCTGCCATCCCACTTCTGGGGCCAACGTCCTGACTTTC.

Comment on this clonotype: Because it lacks the conserved phenylalanine or tryptophan at the end, this CDR3 is likely a read error. The library was built for alpha chains, so this beta chain is an off-target read and its size means little. The V gene is TRBV19, the J gene TRBJ2-3; maybe TRBD1 (5 bases). The CDR3 contains 15 residues. CDR1 and CDR2 (germline): LNHDA, SQIVND (reference sequence). Trimming shortened V by 11 bases and J by 0 bases, and 18 bases separated the two germline ends. In DNA, the CDR3 is TGTGCCGGACCTACTCAGGGTCCTAGCACAGATACGCAGTATTTG. It translates to CAGPTQGPSTDTQYL.

Concerning this clonotype: Within a library made for alpha chains, this beta chain is off target, and its count is uninformative. The chain employs TRBV11-2 and TRBJ1-1; tentative D call: TRBD1 (5 bases). There are 13 residues in the CDR3. Looked up from germline, CDR1 is SGHAT and CDR2 is FQNNGV. The V gene lost 8 bases and the J gene lost 3 bases, with 13 bases spanning the gap. In DNA form, the CDR3 reads TGTGCCAGCTGGGGGATGGGGGACACTGAAGCTTTCTTT. Its protein is CASWGMGDTEAFF.

This clonotype is large in the sample. Since it is a stray read in a library aimed at alpha chains, this beta chain has a size that is not meaningful. The gene calls are TRBV5-4 and TRBJ2-1; 11 bases align to TRBD2. This CDR3 has 14 residues. The ends lost 3 bases at V and 8 bases at J; junction bases unmatched: 4. The germline V gene has CDR1 SGHNT and CDR2 YYREEE (reference sequence). CDR3: CASSSGLAAYEQFF. CDR3 nucleotide sequence: TGTGCCAGCAGCTCGGGACTAGCGGCTTATGAGCAGTTCTTC.

About this clonotype itself: This beta chain is a stray read from a library made for alpha chains; its abundance is not meaningful. V and J are TRBV6-6 and TRBJ1-1, with D unresolved. Trimming left V 9 bases short and J 1 base short, with 12 bases between. Germline CDR1 and CDR2: MNHNY and SVGAGI (reference sequence). The CDR3 is 13 residues long. In nucleotides, the CDR3 is TGTGCCAGTCGAACGACGCGGAACACTGAAGCTTTCTTT. It translates to CASRTTRNTEAFF.

On this clonotype itself: Within a library made for alpha chains, this beta chain is off target, and its count is uninformative. The V gene is TRBV6-1, the J gene TRBJ2-3; TRBD1 matches at 7 bases. Germline CDR1 reads MNHNS; CDR2 reads SASEGT. V lost 3 bases and J lost 5; bases outside the gene matches: 8. This CDR3 region has 15 residues. CDR3 nucleotides: TGTGCCAGCAGTGATGGTCGACAGGGAATAGATACGCAGTATTTT. It yields the protein CASSDGRQGIDTQYF.

This clonotype is categorized as large (0.1 to 1%). The library was prepared for alpha chains; this beta chain is a stray read, so its frequency means little. The DNA for the CDR3 is TGTGCCAGCAGCCAAGAACTAGCGGGATTGCGAGATACGCAGTATTTT. Translated, it gives CASSQELAGLRDTQYF. V usage is TRBV4-2 and J usage is TRBJ2-3, with TRBD2 identical over 10 bases. The J segment lost 5 bases and the V segment lost 0 bases, leaving 5 bases of the junction unmatched. The V gene's germline CDR1 is LGHNA and CDR2 YNFKEQ. The CDR3 is 16 residues long.

Note on this clonotype: With the library built for alpha chains, this beta chain is off target and its frequency is not meaningful. The chain joins TRBV12-3 or TRBV12-4 to TRBJ2-7; 7 nucleotides match TRBD1. V lost 7 bases to trimming and J lost 3 bases; unmatched junction nucleotides: 9. CDR3 length equals 14 residues. DNA for the CDR3: TGTGCCAGCACCCCCTCCGACAGGGACTACGAGCAGTACTTC. Translation: CASTPSDRDYEQYF.

In regard to this clonotype: The size of this beta chain means little, since it is a stray read in a library made for alpha chains. The chain joins TRBV7-2 to TRBJ2-5, with a possible D match to TRBD1 (6 bases). The germline CDR1 and CDR2 sequences are SGHTA and FQGNSA. Between the trimmed V and J ends, which lost 5 bases and 3 bases, there was a span of 13 bases. This CDR3 is built from 14 residues. This CDR3 reads CASSLLGGEETQYF. CDR3 nucleotides: TGTGCCAGCAGCCTCCTAGGGGGAGAAGAGACCCAGTACTTC.

In regard to this clonotype: Because the library targeted alpha chains, this beta chain is an off-target read whose size means little. This rearrangement joins TRBV2 to TRBJ2-1; D is perhaps TRBD1 or TRBD2 (5 bases each). CDR3 length equals 12 residues. V dropped 10 bases and J dropped 3 bases, with 10 bases sitting between them. CDR1 SNHLY and CDR2 FYNNEI come from the germline V gene. The chain's CDR3 is CATPGLYNEQFF. As DNA, the CDR3 is TGTGCCACCCCGGGGCTCTACAATGAGCAGTTCTTC.